This TCR beta chain stems from a study of T cell repertoires in cytomegalovirus infection. Study-level background: Well-studied HLA-B-restricted CMV epitopes were used in the study alongside recently identified HLA-C-restricted ones. Public TCR beta signatures provided an indication of both CMV infection and a matching HLA type. Study findings and constraints: Based on cumulative public TCR beta family frequency, carriers of CMV plus the relevant HLA were identified.

From germline, CDR1 is SSHAT and CDR2 FNYEAQ (reference sequence). This CDR3 comprises 15 residues. This clonotype was picked up a small number of times. Its specificity is unknown. Compared with germline, one end of the junction differs, possibly owing to a read error. Each CDR3 protein gets one entry after TCRdb re-called the reads with MiXCR. This sample has roughly 860,000 distinct CDR3 sequences; 30% to 35% occur once, and the top ten carry around 12%. The receptor's source is a human donor in good health (CMV status not recorded). Some clones in this sample may be carry-over from other donors' samples. Sequences were derived from cultured CD8+ T cells from PBMCs, sampled from culture after CMV antigen stimulation. The rearrangement links TRBV7-7 to TRBJ2-5, with 7 bases identical to TRBD2. The CDR3 here is CASTPGVSGRETQYF. The CDR3 coding sequence is TGTGCTAGCACCCCCGGTGTCTCCGGGAGGGAGACCCAGTACTTC.